The 28 T cell receptor beta chains below were found in one sample sequenced in a study of metastatic and nonmetastatic thyroid tumors. Using MiXCR, TCRdb reanalyzed the PCR reads. Of approximately 4,000 clones in the sample, about two fifths were seen once. Patients underwent thyroid surgery, and none had received any treatment before it. Input material: tumor tissue. These receptors were obtained from a male donor with papillary thyroid cancer or a benign thyroid nodule (not recorded which). Some clones in this sample may be carry-over from other donors' samples.

The chain uses TRBV6-5 and TRBJ2-7; D remains unclear. Germline CDR1 is MNHEY and CDR2 is SVGAGI. The V and J ends lost 7 bases and 3 bases respectively, with 7 bases between them. The CDR3 is 11 amino acids. This CDR3 reads CASTHSYEQYF. The CDR3 DNA sequence: TGTGCCAGCACCCACAGCTACGAGCAGTACTTC.

The V and J genes are TRBV10-3 and TRBJ1-2; a possible D gene is TRBD1 (6 bases). The CDR3 totals 12 residues. From germline, CDR1 is ENHRY and CDR2 SYGVKD. V was clipped by 2 bases and J by 6 bases, with 7 bases between them. The chain's CDR3 is CAISETGNGYTF. CDR3 DNA sequence: TGTGCCATCAGTGAGACAGGGAATGGCTACACCTTC.

V usage is TRBV11-2 and J usage is TRBJ1-2, with 12 bases identical to TRBD1. J gave up 3 bases and V 8 bases, and 19 bases lay outside the gene matches. CDR1 and CDR2 from the germline V gene are SGHAT and FQNNGV. The CDR3 extends over 19 amino acids. The CDR3 DNA reads as TGTGCCAGCCTAAGAAGGGACAGGGGGCGCACTCCTCGACACTATGGCTACACCTTC. Residues: CASLRRDRGRTPRHYGYTF.

The gene calls are TRBV19 and TRBJ2-7, with D possibly matching TRBD2 (6 bases). The V and J ends lost 6 bases and 5 bases respectively, with 17 bases between them. Germline values: CDR1 LNHDA, CDR2 SQIVND (reference sequence). The CDR3 is 14 amino acids. The CDR3 loop is CASSADTAGNEQYF. The CDR3 coding sequence is TGTGCCAGTAGCGCCGATACTGCGGGGAACGAGCAGTACTTC.

A few counts support this clone. The chain carries TRBV15 and TRBJ2-7, with TRBD1 matching 11 bases. The germline V gene encodes CDR1 LNHNV and CDR2 YYDKDF (reference sequence). The length of the CDR3 is 15 residues. J lost 3 bases, V lost 0 bases, and 1 base had no gene match. CDR3 protein: CATSRDGTGGYEQYF. DNA of the CDR3: TGTGCCACCAGCAGAGACGGGACAGGGGGCTACGAGCAGTACTTC.

The rearrangement links TRBV5-8 to TRBJ2-4; TRBD1 or TRBD2 may be the D gene (5 bases each). Trimming removed 0 bases from V and 8 bases from J, with 12 bases in between. CDR3 length equals 14 residues. In germline, CDR1 is SGHTS, CDR2 YDEGEE. CDR3 sequence (DNA): TGTGCCAGCAGCTTGGACCCGGGGCAAGACATTCAGTACTTC. Its protein product is CASSLDPGQDIQYF. The whole variable domain, remainder taken from reference TRBV5-8 and TRBJ2-4, is EAGVTQSPTHLIKTRGQQATLRCSPISGHTSVYWYQQALGLGLQFLLWYDEGEERNRGNFPPRFSGRQFPNYSSELNVNALELEDSALYLCASSLDPGQDIQYFGAGTRLSVL.

This clone was seen a few times. This chain joins TRBV27 and TRBJ1-2; weak D call: TRBD1 (5 bases). Trimming stripped 3 bases from V and 4 bases from J, with 9 bases between. Per germline, CDR1 MNHEY and CDR2 SMNVEV (reference sequence). CDR3 length equals 13 residues. The CDR3 spells CASSFQGGYGYTF. CDR3 in DNA: TGTGCCAGCAGTTTCCAGGGTGGCTATGGCTACACCTTC.

This chain links TRBV6-5 with TRBJ2-7; D gene ambiguous. This CDR3 spans 12 amino acids. Trimming cost V 4 bases and J 8 bases, with 12 bases left between them. From germline, CDR1 is MNHEY and CDR2 SVGAGI. CDR3 bases: TGTGCCAGCAGTTCCCCGACTCTGCAGCAGTACTTC. This codes for CASSSPTLQQYF.

V gene TRBV18 combines with J gene TRBJ2-2; TRBD1 agrees at 11 bases. The CDR3 is made up of 16 amino acids. CDR1 is KGHSH, CDR2 LQKENI, per germline. Losses at the gene ends were 4 bases for V and 0 bases for J; bases not matched to a gene: 1. The CDR3 loop reads CASSLGQGANTGELFF. The CDR3 nucleotides read TGTGCCAGCTCACTGGGACAGGGGGCGAACACCGGGGAGCTGTTTTTT.

The chain links TRBV27 to TRBJ2-7, with 7 bases matching TRBD2. Germline loops: CDR1 MNHEY, CDR2 SMNVEV (reference sequence). Germline trimming cut 4 bases from V and 2 bases from J; bases unmatched to any gene: 8. This CDR3 is built from 15 residues. CDR3 amino acids: CASSYTSASAYEQYF. CDR3 in DNA: TGTGCCAGCAGTTACACTAGCGCTAGCGCCTACGAGCAGTACTTC.

This clone was seen a few times. The chain links TRBV6-2 or TRBV6-3 to TRBJ1-2; D might be TRBD1 (5 bases). Germline lookup yields CDR1 MNHEY and CDR2 SVGEGT. V lost 2 bases and J lost 7, with 11 bases in between. CDR3 length equals 13 residues. The CDR3 here is CASSYVAGSGYTF. The CDR3 DNA reads as TGTGCCAGCAGTTACGTGGCAGGGAGTGGCTACACCTTC.

This chain joins TRBV4-1 and TRBJ2-7; the D gene is possibly TRBD2 (6 bases). The germline V gene has CDR1 MGHRA and CDR2 YSYEKL. The CDR3 runs 16 residues. Deletions cut 0 bases from V and 1 base from J, with 13 bases between. The CDR3 DNA sequence: TGCGCCAGCAGCCAAGATCGGGACTTCTCTTCCTACGAGCAGTACTTC. Amino acid sequence: CASSQDRDFSSYEQYF.

This clone was seen repeatedly, ten times or more. The rearrangement uses TRBV19 and TRBJ2-5; D might be TRBD1 or TRBD2, each matching 5 bases. V gave up 1 base and J gave up 5 bases, with 8 bases separating them. The CDR3 is 13 amino acids. CDR1 LNHDA and CDR2 SQIVND come from the germline V gene (reference sequence). The CDR3, as DNA: TGTGCCAGTAGTATAGGGGACGGGGAGACCCAGTACTTC. It yields the protein CASSIGDGETQYF.

This sequence joins TRBV9 and TRBJ2-5; D possibly matches TRBD1 or TRBD2 (5 bases each). Per germline, CDR1 SGDLS and CDR2 YYNGEE. This CDR3 spans 15 amino acids. V was clipped by 0 bases and J by 1 base, with 10 bases between them. Here the CDR3 reads CASSVDGTPQETQYF. DNA of the CDR3: TGTGCCAGCAGCGTAGACGGGACCCCCCAAGAGACCCAGTACTTC.

This clone was observed a few times. The genes are TRBV6-1 and TRBJ1-2; 9 bases fit TRBD1. With V trimmed by 6 bases and J by 8 bases, 13 bases remained unmatched. The CDR3 is made up of 15 amino acids. The germline V gene has CDR1 MNHNS and CDR2 SASEGT. The CDR3: CASSPVTGGGSGYTF. Written as DNA, the CDR3 is TGTGCCAGCAGCCCCGTTACAGGGGGCGGTTCAGGCTACACCTTC.

By share, this clone ranks as large. V gene TRBV20-1 combines with J gene TRBJ2-2; D uncertain. Germline CDR1 DFQATT, CDR2 SNEGSKA (reference sequence). With 1 base removed from V and 3 bases from J, the gap between germline ends came to 12 bases. The CDR3 consists of 15 residues. The CDR3 loop is CSARAPALHTGELFF. The DNA for the CDR3 is TGCAGTGCTAGAGCTCCAGCACTTCACACCGGGGAGCTGTTTTTT.

This clone was counted only a few times. J is TRBJ1-1 and V is TRBV2, with D hard to call. Germline assignment: CDR1 SNHLY and CDR2 FYNNEI. The CDR3 contains 13 residues. Trimming took 4 bases from V and 3 from J, leaving 9 bases between them. The CDR3 sequence is CASSVDGYTEAFF. The CDR3 DNA sequence: TGTGCCAGCAGTGTCGACGGATACACTGAAGCTTTCTTT.

The CDR3 DNA follows: TGTGCCACCGCGCCGGGTGGAGGACAGGGTCGTCGAGGCTACACCTTC. Its protein product is CATAPGGGQGRRGYTF. The chain uses TRBV15 and TRBJ1-2, with TRBD1 identical over 8 bases. Trimming at V came to 8 bases and at J to 8 bases, leaving 19 bases not matched to a gene. Germline V lookup: CDR1 LNHNV, CDR2 YYDKDF (reference sequence). CDR3 length: 16 amino acids. The entire variable domain, with the rest obtained from reference TRBV15 and TRBJ1-2, is as follows: DAMVIQNPRYQVTQFGKPVTLSCSQTLNHNVMYWYQQKSSQAPKLLFHYYDKDFNNEADTPDNFQSRRPNTSFCFLDIRSPGLGDTAMYLCATAPGGGQGRRGYTFGSGTRLTVV.

J is TRBJ2-7 and V is TRBV20-1, with 11 nucleotides matching TRBD2. V was clipped by 3 bases and J by 4 bases; unmatched bases: 5. CDR3 length: 14 amino acids. Germline V gene sequence: CDR1 DFQATT, CDR2 SNEGSKA (reference sequence). The CDR3 protein is CSASPGLAEYEQYF. The DNA of the CDR3 is TGCAGTGCTAGTCCGGGACTAGCGGAGTACGAGCAGTACTTC.

This clone has a handful of counts. The gene calls are TRBV6-2 or TRBV6-3 and TRBJ2-7; 10 bases agree with TRBD2. Germline trimming cut 4 bases from V and 6 bases from J; bases unmatched to any gene: 6. The CDR3 covers 14 residues. CDR1 is MNHEY and CDR2 is SVGEGT in the germline V gene. CDR3 protein: CASSSSGRSGEQYF. CDR3 coding DNA: TGTGCCAGCAGTTCTAGCGGGAGAAGTGGCGAGCAGTACTTC.

This clone was seen only a few times. CDR3 region: CAIGGQGAGEQYF. CDR3 bases: TGTGCCATCGGGGGACAGGGTGCTGGCGAGCAGTACTTC. J is TRBJ2-7 and V is TRBV10-3, with 9 bases identical to TRBD1. Unmatched junction bases numbered 8, after V lost 8 bases and J lost 6 bases. The CDR3 totals 13 residues. Germline V gives CDR1 ENHRY, CDR2 SYGVKD.

This sequence joins TRBV6-1 and TRBJ2-7, with D perhaps matching TRBD1 (6 bases). Trimming stripped 1 base from V and 3 bases from J, with 16 bases between. The CDR3 runs 16 residues. Per the germline V gene, CDR1 is MNHNS and CDR2 is SASEGT. The CDR3 DNA sequence: TGTGCCAGCAGTGAAGTAACCGGGACGGGACACTACGAGCAGTACTTC. Its translation: CASSEVTGTGHYEQYF.

The chain uses TRBV6-1 and TRBJ1-5, with TRBD1 as a possible D gene (6 bases). The CDR3 consists of 17 residues. V lost 4 bases and J 1 base, leaving 17 bases between the germline ends. Germline V gene sequence: CDR1 MNHNS, CDR2 SASEGT. Here the CDR3 reads CASSVRGRGGSNQPQHF. CDR3 DNA: TGTGCCAGCAGTGTTCGTGGCAGGGGTGGGAGCAATCAGCCCCAGCATTTT.

The chain employs TRBV27 and TRBJ2-1, with TRBD2 matching over 12 bases. The trim removed 5 bases at V and 8 bases at J, leaving 7 bases unmatched. Germline assignment: CDR1 MNHEY and CDR2 SMNVEV (reference sequence). The CDR3 has 15 amino acids. The CDR3: CASSGTSGRSHEQFF. The CDR3 DNA is TGTGCCAGCAGTGGAACTAGCGGGAGGTCCCATGAGCAGTTCTTC.

J is TRBJ2-5 and V is TRBV7-9, with D uncertain. The germline V and J ends were trimmed by 0 bases and 5 bases, with 4 bases remaining between them. CDR3 length: 12 amino acids. Germline V gene lookup returns CDR1 SEHNR and CDR2 FQNEAQ (reference sequence). CDR3 DNA sequence: TGTGCCAGCAGCTTAGCTGGCGAGACCCAGTACTTC. This sequence encodes CASSLAGETQYF.

This clone was seen just once. The CDR3 is CASSLGLAGVEQYF. CDR3 sequence (DNA): TGTGCCAGCAGCCTGGGACTAGCGGGAGTTGAGCAGTACTTC. The J gene is TRBJ2-7, the V gene TRBV11-3; 14 positions agree with TRBD2. This CDR3 contains 14 residues. Germline lookup yields CDR1 SGHNT and CDR2 YENEEA. Trimming removed 5 bases from V and 7 bases from J; junction bases left unmatched: 4.

This chain uses TRBV11-2 with TRBJ2-1; D is perhaps TRBD1 (5 bases). This CDR3 is built from 16 residues. Germline V lookup: CDR1 SGHAT, CDR2 FQNNGV. The germline V and J ends were trimmed by 1 base and 4 bases, with 14 bases remaining between them. CDR3 coding DNA: TGTGCCAGCAGCTTAGTTCCGCAGGGCCATTACAATGAGCAGTTCTTC. This gives the protein CASSLVPQGHYNEQFF.

The chain employs TRBV28 and TRBJ2-1, with TRBD2 identical over 8 bases. From germline, CDR1 is MDHEN and CDR2 SYDVKM. The V and J ends lost 6 bases and 6 bases, in that order; junction bases with no gene match: 13. The CDR3 has 16 residues. The DNA for the CDR3 is TGTGCCAGCAGCCATTACGGGGGGGGGCGTTTCAATGAGCAGTTCTTC. Its translation is CASSHYGGGRFNEQFF.